Listed here are 15 T cell receptor beta chains from one sample, sequenced in a study of patients and donors after allogeneic stem cell transplantation. TCRdb called the RT-PCR reads again in MiXCR, with one record for every CDR3 protein. In the table there are about 110,000 distinct CDR3 sequences, around 36% of which are singletons. Sample: blood, either unsorted or a sorted T cell fraction (not recorded which). The receptors here all came from a human donor who was either an allogeneic HSCT recipient or a stem cell or donor lymphocyte infusion donor (not recorded which). It is not recorded whose cells these are; they may come from a transplant donor.

The CDR3, as DNA: TGCAGCGTTGAAGATGGCCTCGAGGGGGCTGAAGCTTTCTTT. It translates to CSVEDGLEGAEAFF. V is TRBV29-1 and J is TRBJ1-1, with TRBD1 as a possible D gene (6 bases). CDR3 length: 14 residues. Trimming took 0 bases from V and 6 from J, leaving 14 bases between them. Germline V gene sequence: CDR1 SQVTM, CDR2 ANQGSEA.

This sequence joins TRBV14 and TRBJ2-5; TRBD1 matches 11 bases. CDR1 and CDR2 from the germline V gene are SGHDN and FVKESK. V lost 4 bases, J lost 5 bases, and 12 bases stayed unmatched. CDR3 size: 17 residues. The CDR3 spells CASSLGRTGGLRETQYF. As DNA, the CDR3 is TGTGCCAGCAGCCTAGGCCGGACAGGGGGCCTCCGGGAGACCCAGTACTTC.

CDR3: CASSRGLADTQYF. The DNA for the CDR3 is TGTGCCAGCAGCCGGGGACTAGCAGATACGCAGTATTTT. This chain uses TRBV6-6 with TRBJ2-3, with 8 bases that match TRBD2. Germline V gene lookup returns CDR1 MNHNY and CDR2 SVGAGI (reference sequence). Germline trimming cut 6 bases from V and 4 bases from J; bases unmatched to any gene: 3. CDR3 length: 13 residues.

The chain joins TRBV7-9 to TRBJ1-1; D is perhaps TRBD1 (6 bases). This CDR3 is 11 amino acids long. From germline, CDR1 is SEHNR and CDR2 FQNEAQ (reference sequence). With 5 bases removed from V and 7 bases from J, the gap between germline ends came to 8 bases. CDR3 protein: CASSQGFEAFF. The CDR3, as DNA: TGTGCCAGCAGCCAGGGGTTTGAAGCTTTCTTT.

The chain has TRBV24-1 and TRBJ2-1, with TRBD2 identical over 9 bases. Looked up from germline, CDR1 is KGHDR and CDR2 is SFDVKD. The CDR3 contains 16 residues. V was clipped by 3 bases and J by 9 bases; unmatched bases: 11. CDR3: CATSDPPGGRAGEQFF. The CDR3 bases are TGTGCCACCAGTGATCCTCCTGGCGGGAGGGCCGGTGAGCAGTTCTTC.

This chain uses TRBV7-8 with TRBJ1-1; D gene unclear. The V end was cut by 5 bases, the J end by 0 bases, with 13 bases between. Germline V gene data show CDR1 as SGHVS and CDR2 as FQNEAQ. The CDR3 totals 15 residues. CDR3 DNA sequence: TGTGCCAGCAGCCCCGCCCCAGTCATGAACACTGAAGCTTTCTTT. Encoded protein: CASSPAPVMNTEAFF. The full variable domain, completed using reference TRBV7-8 and TRBJ1-1, is GAGVSQSPRYKVAKRGQDVALRCDPISGHVSLFWYQQALGQGPEFLTYFQNEAQLDKSGLPSDRFFAERPEGSVSTLKIQRTQQEDSAVYLCASSPAPVMNTEAFFGQGTRLTVV.

The chain carries TRBV5-1 and TRBJ2-1; the match to TRBD2 covers 13 bases. Germline V gene data show CDR1 as SGHRS and CDR2 as YFSETQ. The length of the CDR3 is 16 residues. J gave up 7 bases and V 0 bases, and 4 bases lay outside the gene matches. This CDR3 reads CASSLGRLAGGNEQFF. CDR3 nucleotide sequence: TGCGCCAGCAGCTTGGGGAGACTAGCGGGAGGTAATGAGCAGTTCTTC.

The V and J genes are TRBV5-1 and TRBJ2-5; a weak D match, TRBD2 (6 bases). Trimming took 1 base from V and 2 from J, leaving 9 bases between them. The CDR3 has 14 residues. CDR1 is SGHRS and CDR2 is YFSETQ in the germline V gene. The CDR3 nucleotides read TGCGCCAGCAGCTTGCCGGGAGTTCAAGAGACCCAGTACTTC. It codes for CASSLPGVQETQYF.

A few counts support this clonotype. The J gene is TRBJ1-1, the V gene TRBV5-8; D unresolved. V was shortened by 6 bases and J by 6 bases, with 15 bases between the two germline ends. This CDR3 spans 13 amino acids. From germline, CDR1 is SGHTS and CDR2 YDEGEE. CDR3 in amino acids: CASNPFRVAEAFF. In nucleotides, the CDR3 is TGTGCCAGCAACCCTTTTCGGGTAGCTGAAGCTTTCTTT.

The J gene is TRBJ1-2, the V gene TRBV15; 9 bases are a match to TRBD1. The CDR3 runs to 16 residues. The V and J ends lost 0 bases and 8 bases, in that order; junction bases with no gene match: 10. In germline, CDR1 is LNHNV, CDR2 YYDKDF (reference sequence). The DNA of the CDR3 is TGTGCCACCAGCAGAGAGGGACAGGGCCCCCCATACGGCTACACCTTC. As protein: CATSREGQGPPYGYTF.

This chain links TRBV27 with TRBJ1-6, with 8 bases that match TRBD1. Trimming took 8 bases from V and 3 from J; bases not matched to a gene: 3. The germline V gene encodes CDR1 MNHEY and CDR2 SMNVEV (reference sequence). This CDR3 has 14 amino acids. CDR3 DNA sequence: TGTGCCAGCGCCGACAGGGGCTATAATTCACCCCTCCACTTT. Its protein is CASADRGYNSPLHF.

The chain joins TRBV5-1 to TRBJ2-5; 8 positions match TRBD1. The V segment lost 0 bases and the J segment 4 bases; nucleotides outside the gene matches: 5. Per germline, CDR1 SGHRS and CDR2 YFSETQ. The CDR3 loop spans 15 amino acids. In nucleotides, the CDR3 is TGCGCCAGCAGCTTGGGACCGGGACAGGTAGAGACCCAGTACTTC. Translation gives CASSLGPGQVETQYF.

This clonotype was counted a single time. CDR3 sequence (DNA): TGTGCCAGCAGCTTAGGGGCCATCAGGGGTTACGAGCAGTACTTC. It specifies CASSLGAIRGYEQYF. V and J are TRBV7-9 and TRBJ2-7; D is possibly TRBD1 (6 bases). V shed 1 base and J shed 4 bases, with 14 bases lying between them. The CDR3 loop spans 15 amino acids. The V gene's germline CDR1 is SEHNR and CDR2 FQNEAQ (reference sequence).

The chain joins TRBV20-1 to TRBJ2-1; D remains ambiguous. Per the germline V gene, CDR1 is DFQATT and CDR2 is SNEGSKA (reference sequence). The CDR3 extends over 13 amino acids. With 1 base removed from V and 2 bases from J, the gap between germline ends came to 6 bases. DNA of the CDR3: TGCAGTGCTAGAGTTGGACCCTACAATGAGCAGTTCTTC. This translates into CSARVGPYNEQFF.

This clonotype was seen many times. V gene TRBV20-1 combines with J gene TRBJ1-5, with D tentatively TRBD1 (5 bases). The CDR3 has 12 amino acids. Germline V lookup: CDR1 DFQATT, CDR2 SNEGSKA (reference sequence). V was pared by 5 bases and J by 4 bases, with 9 bases between. CDR3 coding DNA: TGCAGTGCTCAGGCAGGGAATCAGCCCCAGCATTTT. Protein product: CSAQAGNQPQHF.